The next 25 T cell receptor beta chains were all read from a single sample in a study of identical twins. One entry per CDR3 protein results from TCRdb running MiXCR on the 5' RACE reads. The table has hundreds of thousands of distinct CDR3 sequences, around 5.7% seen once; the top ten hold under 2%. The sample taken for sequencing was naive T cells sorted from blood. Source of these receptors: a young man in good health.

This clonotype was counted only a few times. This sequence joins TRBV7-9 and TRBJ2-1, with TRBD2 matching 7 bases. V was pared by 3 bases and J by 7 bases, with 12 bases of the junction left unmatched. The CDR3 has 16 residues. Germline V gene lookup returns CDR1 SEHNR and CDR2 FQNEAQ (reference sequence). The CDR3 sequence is CASSLEKGREANEQFF. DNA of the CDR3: TGTGCCAGCAGCTTGGAGAAGGGCCGGGAGGCGAATGAGCAGTTCTTC. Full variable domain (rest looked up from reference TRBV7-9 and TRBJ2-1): DTGVSQNPRHKITKRGQNVTFRCDPISEHNRLYWYRQTLGQGPEFLTYFQNEAQLEKSRLLSDRFSAERPKGSFSTLEIQRTEQGDSAMYLCASSLEKGREANEQFFGPGTRLTVL.

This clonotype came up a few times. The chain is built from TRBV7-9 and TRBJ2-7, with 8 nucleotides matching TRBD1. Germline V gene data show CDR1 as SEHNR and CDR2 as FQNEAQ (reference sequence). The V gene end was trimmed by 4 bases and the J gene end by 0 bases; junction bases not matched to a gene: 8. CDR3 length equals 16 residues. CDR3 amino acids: CASSSGDRPSSYEQYF. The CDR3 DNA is TGTGCCAGCAGCTCGGGGGACAGGCCTAGCTCCTACGAGCAGTACTTC.

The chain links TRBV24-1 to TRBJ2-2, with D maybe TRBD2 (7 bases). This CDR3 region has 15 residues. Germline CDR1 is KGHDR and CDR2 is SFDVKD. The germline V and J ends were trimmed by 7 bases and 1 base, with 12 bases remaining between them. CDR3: CATREGGRNTGELFF. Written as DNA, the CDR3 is TGTGCCACCAGAGAGGGGGGGCGGAACACCGGGGAGCTGTTTTTT.

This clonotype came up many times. CDR3 nucleotides: TGCAGCGTTGGAGCGGAGGCGACTGAAGCTTTCTTT. Protein sequence: CSVGAEATEAFF. The chain employs TRBV29-1 and TRBJ1-1; unclear D gene. V gave up 4 bases and J gave up 5 bases, with 11 bases separating them. CDR1 and CDR2 from the germline V gene are SQVTM and ANQGSEA. The CDR3 consists of 12 residues.

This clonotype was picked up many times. The chain's CDR3 is CSALSGGRSTDTQYF. The CDR3 DNA reads as TGCAGTGCTCTGTCGGGCGGGAGGAGCACAGATACGCAGTATTTT. V is TRBV20-1 and J is TRBJ2-3; 8 bases align to TRBD2. The V segment lost 5 bases and the J segment 0 bases; nucleotides outside the gene matches: 7. This CDR3 region has 15 residues. Germline V gene data show CDR1 as DFQATT and CDR2 as SNEGSKA (reference sequence).

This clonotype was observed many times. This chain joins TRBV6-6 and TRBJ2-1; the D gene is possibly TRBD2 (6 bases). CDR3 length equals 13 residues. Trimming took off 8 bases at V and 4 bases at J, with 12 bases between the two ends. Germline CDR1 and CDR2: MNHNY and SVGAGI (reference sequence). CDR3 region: CASRDSKYNEQFF. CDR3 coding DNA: TGTGCCAGCCGGGACTCGAAATACAATGAGCAGTTCTTC.

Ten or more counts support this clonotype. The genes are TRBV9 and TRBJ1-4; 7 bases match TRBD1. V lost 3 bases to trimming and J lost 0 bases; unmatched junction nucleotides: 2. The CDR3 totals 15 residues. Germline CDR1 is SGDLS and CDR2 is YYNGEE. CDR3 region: CASSAQGATNEKLFF. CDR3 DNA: TGTGCCAGCAGCGCCCAGGGGGCAACTAATGAAAAACTGTTTTTT.

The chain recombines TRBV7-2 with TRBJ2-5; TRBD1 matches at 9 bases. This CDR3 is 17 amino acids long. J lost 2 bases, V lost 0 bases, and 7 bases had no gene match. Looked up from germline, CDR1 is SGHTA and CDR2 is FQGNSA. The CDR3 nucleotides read TGTGCCAGCAGCTTAGCCTCGACAGGGGGTAGACAAGAGACCCAGTACTTC. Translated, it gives CASSLASTGGRQETQYF. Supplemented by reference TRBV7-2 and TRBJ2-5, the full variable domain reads GAGVSQSPSNKVTEKGKDVELRCDPISGHTALYWYRQSLGQGLEFLIYFQGNSAPDKSGLPSDRFSAERTGGSVSTLTIQRTQQEDSAVYLCASSLASTGGRQETQYFGPGTRLLVL.

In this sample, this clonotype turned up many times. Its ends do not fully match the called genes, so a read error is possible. CDR3 protein: CATSRDLGQESF. The DNA of the CDR3 is TGTGCCACCAGCAGAGACTTGGGACAGGAAAGTTTC. J is TRBJ2-7 and V is TRBV15; TRBD1 aligns across 8 bases. The length of the CDR3 is 12 residues. Germline values: CDR1 LNHNV, CDR2 YYDKDF (reference sequence). The whole variable domain, filled in from reference TRBV15 and TRBJ2-7, reads DAMVIQNPRYQVTQFGKPVTLSCSQTLNHNVMYWYQQKSSQAPKLLFHYYDKDFNNEADTPDNFQSRRPNTSFCFLDIRSPGLGDTAMYLCATSRDLGQESFGPGTRLTVT.

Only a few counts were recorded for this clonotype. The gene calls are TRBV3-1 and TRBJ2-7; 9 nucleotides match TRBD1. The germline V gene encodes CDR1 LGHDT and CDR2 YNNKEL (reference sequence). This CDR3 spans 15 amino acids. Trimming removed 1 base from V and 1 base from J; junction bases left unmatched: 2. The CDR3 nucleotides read TGTGCCAGCAGCCAAGTGACAGGGGGGTCCTACGAGCAGTACTTC. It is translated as CASSQVTGGSYEQYF.

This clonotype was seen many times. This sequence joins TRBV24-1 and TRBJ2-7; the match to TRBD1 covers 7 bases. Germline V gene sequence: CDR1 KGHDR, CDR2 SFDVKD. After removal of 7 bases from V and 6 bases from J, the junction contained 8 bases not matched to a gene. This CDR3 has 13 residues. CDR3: CATRAQGNCEQYV. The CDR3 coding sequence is TGTGCCACCAGAGCACAGGGGAATTGCGAGCAGTACGTC.

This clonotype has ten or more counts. The CDR3 sequence is CATRGEGSDTQYF. The CDR3, as DNA: TGTGCCACCAGGGGGGAGGGGTCGGATACGCAGTATTTT. The chain has TRBV24-1 and TRBJ2-3; 7 bases agree with TRBD2. The CDR3 covers 13 residues. Germline V gene lookup returns CDR1 KGHDR and CDR2 SFDVKD. The ends lost 7 bases at V and 6 bases at J; junction bases unmatched: 6.

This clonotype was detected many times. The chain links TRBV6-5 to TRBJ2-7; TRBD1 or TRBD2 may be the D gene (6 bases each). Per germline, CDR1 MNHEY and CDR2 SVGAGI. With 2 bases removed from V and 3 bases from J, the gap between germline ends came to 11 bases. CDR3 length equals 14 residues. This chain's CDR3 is CASSYTGAYYEQYF. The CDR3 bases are TGTGCCAGCAGTTACACGGGGGCGTACTACGAGCAGTACTTC.

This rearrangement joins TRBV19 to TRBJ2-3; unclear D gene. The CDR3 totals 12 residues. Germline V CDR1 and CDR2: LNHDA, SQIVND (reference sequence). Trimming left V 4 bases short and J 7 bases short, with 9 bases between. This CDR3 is CASSTIQNTQYF. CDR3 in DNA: TGTGCCAGTAGTACGATACAAAATACGCAGTATTTT.

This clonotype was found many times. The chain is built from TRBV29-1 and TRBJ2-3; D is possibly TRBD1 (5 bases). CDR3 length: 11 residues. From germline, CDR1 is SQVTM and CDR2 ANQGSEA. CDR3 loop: CSLGRGDTQYF. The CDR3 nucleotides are TGCAGTTTGGGGCGCGGAGATACGCAGTATTTT.

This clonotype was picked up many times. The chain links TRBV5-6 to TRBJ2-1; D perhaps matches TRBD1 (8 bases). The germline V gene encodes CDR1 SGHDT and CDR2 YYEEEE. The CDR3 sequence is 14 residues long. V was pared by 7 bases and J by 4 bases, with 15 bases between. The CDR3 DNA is TGTGCCAGCGTAAACAGGGGGGGTTACAATGAGCAGTTCTTC. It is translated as CASVNRGGYNEQFF.

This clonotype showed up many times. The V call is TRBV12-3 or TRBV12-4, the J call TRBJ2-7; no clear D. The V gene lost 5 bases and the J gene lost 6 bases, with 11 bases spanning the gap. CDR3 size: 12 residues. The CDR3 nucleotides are TGTGCCAGCAGTATGCCCGGTTCCGAGCAGTACGTC. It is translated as CASSMPGSEQYV.

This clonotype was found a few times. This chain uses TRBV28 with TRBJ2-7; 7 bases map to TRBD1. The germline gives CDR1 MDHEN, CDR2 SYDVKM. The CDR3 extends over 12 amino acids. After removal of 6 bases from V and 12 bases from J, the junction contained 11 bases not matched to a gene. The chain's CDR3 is CASRDSQGSWYF. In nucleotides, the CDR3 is TGTGCCAGCAGGGATTCACAGGGGAGTTGGTACTTC.

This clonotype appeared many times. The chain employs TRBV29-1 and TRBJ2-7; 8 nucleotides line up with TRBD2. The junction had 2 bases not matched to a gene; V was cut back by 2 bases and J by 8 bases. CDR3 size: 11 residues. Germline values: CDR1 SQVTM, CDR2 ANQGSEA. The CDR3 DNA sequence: TGCAGCGTTGAAATAGCGGGGAAGCAGTACGTC. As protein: CSVEIAGKQYV.

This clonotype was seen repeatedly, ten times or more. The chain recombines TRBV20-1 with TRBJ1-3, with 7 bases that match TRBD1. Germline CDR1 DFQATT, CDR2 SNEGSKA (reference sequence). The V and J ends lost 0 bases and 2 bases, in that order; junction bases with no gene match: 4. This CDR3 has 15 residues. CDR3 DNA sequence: TGCAGTGCTAGAGATCCCCAGGGGGCTGGAAACACCATATATTTT. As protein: CSARDPQGAGNTIYF.

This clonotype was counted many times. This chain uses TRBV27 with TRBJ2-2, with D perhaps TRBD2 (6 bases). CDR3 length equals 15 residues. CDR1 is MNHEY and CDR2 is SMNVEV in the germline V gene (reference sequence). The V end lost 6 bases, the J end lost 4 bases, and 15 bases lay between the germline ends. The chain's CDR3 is CASSLTSGPTGELFF. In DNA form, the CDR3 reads TGTGCCAGCAGCCTGACTAGTGGCCCCACCGGGGAGCTGTTTTTT.

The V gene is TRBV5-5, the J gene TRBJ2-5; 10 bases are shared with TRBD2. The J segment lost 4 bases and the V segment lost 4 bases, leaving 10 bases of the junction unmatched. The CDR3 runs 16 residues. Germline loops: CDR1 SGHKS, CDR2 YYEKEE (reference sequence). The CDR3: CASSLNPTSGIETQYF. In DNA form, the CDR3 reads TGTGCCAGCAGCCTCAACCCAACTAGCGGGATAGAGACCCAGTACTTC.

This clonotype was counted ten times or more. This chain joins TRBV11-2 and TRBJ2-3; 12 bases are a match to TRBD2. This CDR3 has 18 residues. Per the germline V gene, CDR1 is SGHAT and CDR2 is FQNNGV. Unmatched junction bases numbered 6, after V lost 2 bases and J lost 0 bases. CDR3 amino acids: CASSLWTSGTSSTDTQYF. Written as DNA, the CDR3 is TGTGCCAGCAGCTTATGGACTAGCGGGACTTCTAGCACAGATACGCAGTATTTT.

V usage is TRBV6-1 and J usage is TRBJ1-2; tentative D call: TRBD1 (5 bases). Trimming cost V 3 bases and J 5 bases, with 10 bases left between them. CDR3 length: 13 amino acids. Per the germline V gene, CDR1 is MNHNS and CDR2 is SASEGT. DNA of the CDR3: TGTGCCAGCAGTGATGGGGGGTCTTATGGCTACACCTTC. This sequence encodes CASSDGGSYGYTF.

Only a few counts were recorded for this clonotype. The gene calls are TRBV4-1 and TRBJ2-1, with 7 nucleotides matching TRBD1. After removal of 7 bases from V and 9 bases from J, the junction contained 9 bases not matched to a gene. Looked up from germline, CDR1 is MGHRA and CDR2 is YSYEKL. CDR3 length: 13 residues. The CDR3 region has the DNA TGCGCCAGCATTCAGGGGGTTAATGGTGAGCAGTTCTTC. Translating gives CASIQGVNGEQFF.